The clone carrying this T cell receptor beta chain has a single count. As yet, its antigen is unknown. Participants who had HIV were, without exception, treated in the United States. This sample is part of a study of long-term antiretroviral therapy in people with HIV. Regarding the study as a whole: Regardless of time point, clones expanded before ART dominated the repertoire.

CDR3 length: 15 residues. Trimming removed 3 bases at V and 0 bases at J, with 8 bases between. In germline, CDR1 is MNHEY, CDR2 SMNVEV (reference sequence). Researchers ran immunoSEQ v3.0 at survey level. For each individual sample, sequencing targeted 40,000-50,000 T-cell genomes. The data were produced by immunoSEQ multiplex PCR, yet TCRdb's version contains in-frame clones alone and is incomplete. Among some 31,000 clones listed, 87% were seen once. Sequencing was performed on unsorted PBMCs, taken 1.1 years after starting antiretroviral therapy. The genes are TRBV27 and TRBJ2-2; D is ambiguous. This TCR was sampled from a man aged 18 to 29 with HIV. DNA for the CDR3: TGTGCCAGCAGTTTTTTAGCTTCGAACACCGGGGAGCTGTTTTTT. This encodes CASSFLASNTGELFF.